The 32 T cell receptor beta chains in this list originate from one sample, sequenced in a study of cytomegalovirus exposure and HLA in healthy donors. Primers included in the PCR were 60 Vbeta and 13 Jbeta primers. Produced via immunoSEQ multiplex PCR; TCRdb's table is partial and in-frame only. The table lists over 120,000 clones, about 80% of them singletons, with 2.5% to 3% in the top ten. The sample taken for sequencing was PBMCs. The receptors shown here come from a female donor in good health and CMV-seronegative.

DNA for the CDR3: TGTGCCAGCAGCGTAGGGATAGTGGGCCACTACAATGAGCAGTTCTTC. Translated: CASSVGIVGHYNEQFF. The V gene is TRBV9, the J gene TRBJ2-1; no clear D gene. Germline CDR1 is SGDLS and CDR2 is YYNGEE. This CDR3 is 16 amino acids long. Trimming removed 0 bases at V and 3 bases at J, with 13 bases between.

The chain carries TRBV29-1 and TRBJ1-5; TRBD1 agrees at 7 bases. Germline CDR1 SQVTM, CDR2 ANQGSEA. The CDR3 totals 15 residues. V lost 5 bases, J lost 9 bases, and 16 bases stayed unmatched. CDR3 in amino acids: CSVLAEGGAGGPQHF. The CDR3 bases are TGCAGCGTTCTTGCCGAAGGGGGCGCGGGGGGGCCCCAGCATTTT.

This clone was seen a few times. V gene TRBV5-6 combines with J gene TRBJ2-1; 11 bases are shared with TRBD2. Per germline, CDR1 SGHDT and CDR2 YYEEEE. CDR3 size: 15 residues. V trimming: 4 bases; J trimming: 3 bases; junction bases outside the gene matches: 3. The CDR3, as DNA: TGTGCCAGCAGCCCCGGACTAGCGGGCTACAATGAGCAGTTCTTC. Protein sequence: CASSPGLAGYNEQFF.

The rearrangement links TRBV7-8 to TRBJ2-7; TRBD2 matches 13 bases. The CDR3 contains 18 residues. Per germline, CDR1 SGHVS and CDR2 FQNEAQ. The junction had 10 bases not matched to a gene; V was cut back by 4 bases and J by 1 base. The CDR3 sequence is CASSSRRRLAGGSYEQYF. As DNA, the CDR3 is TGTGCCAGCAGCTCCAGGCGTCGACTAGCGGGGGGATCCTACGAGCAGTACTTC.

V usage is TRBV4-2 and J usage is TRBJ2-1, with D perhaps TRBD2 (6 bases). V was pared by 4 bases and J by 13 bases, with 20 bases between. The CDR3 sequence is 14 residues long. The germline V gene encodes CDR1 LGHNA and CDR2 YNFKEQ. The CDR3: CASSLAGREKGQFF. CDR3 nucleotides: TGTGCCAGCAGCCTGGCTGGACGGGAGAAGGGTCAGTTCTTC.

This chain links TRBV7-2 with TRBJ2-7; 11 nucleotides agree with TRBD2. The CDR3 runs 16 residues. Germline CDR1 is SGHTA and CDR2 is FQGNSA. After removal of 6 bases from V and 1 base from J, the junction contained 8 bases not matched to a gene. CDR3 DNA: TGTGCCAGCAGTTATAGCGGGAGGGCCCGTTCCTACGAGCAGTACTTC. It encodes CASSYSGRARSYEQYF. The full variable domain, with the rest looked up from reference TRBV7-2 and TRBJ2-7, is GAGVSQSPSNKVTEKGKDVELRCDPISGHTALYWYRQSLGQGLEFLIYFQGNSAPDKSGLPSDRFSAERTGGSVSTLTIQRTQQEDSAVYLCASSYSGRARSYEQYFGPGTRLTVT.

The rearrangement uses TRBV7-9 and TRBJ1-3; 9 positions agree with TRBD1. J was trimmed by 4 bases and V by 5 bases; bases with no gene match: 6. This CDR3 has 15 residues. The germline gives CDR1 SEHNR, CDR2 FQNEAQ (reference sequence). CDR3 nucleotide sequence: TGTGCCAGCAGCCAACGGACAGGGGAGGGAAACACCATATATTTT. This gives the protein CASSQRTGEGNTIYF.

CDR3 bases: TGTGCCAGCAGCGAACGTAGACTATACCAAGAGACCCAGTACTTC. It codes for CASSERRLYQETQYF. This chain joins TRBV5-4 and TRBJ2-5; D may be TRBD2 (5 bases). Germline V gene data show CDR1 as SGHNT and CDR2 as YYREEE (reference sequence). The CDR3 is made up of 15 amino acids. Trimming stripped 4 bases from V and 0 bases from J, with 13 bases between.

The chain recombines TRBV12-5 with TRBJ1-2; no clear D gene. CDR3 length equals 18 residues. V lost 0 bases and J 6 bases, leaving 23 bases between the germline ends. CDR1 is LGHNT, CDR2 FRNRAP, per germline. CDR3 sequence: CASGLVPNGRRGRDGYTF. The CDR3 DNA reads as TGTGCTAGTGGTTTGGTACCCAACGGCCGAAGAGGTCGTGATGGCTACACCTTC.

The CDR3 region is CASSRLPTGGHQPQHF. CDR3 coding DNA: TGTGCCAGCTCACGACTCCCCACGGGAGGCCATCAGCCCCAGCATTTT. The genes are TRBV18 and TRBJ1-5; D is unresolved. V lost 4 bases to trimming and J lost 5 bases, with 18 bases between them. CDR1 and CDR2 (germline): KGHSH, LQKENI. The CDR3 loop spans 16 amino acids.

This chain connects TRBV5-1 to TRBJ2-5, with a weak D call TRBD2 (6 bases). V dropped 7 bases and J dropped 1 base, with 20 bases sitting between them. Germline V lookup: CDR1 SGHRS, CDR2 YFSETQ. The CDR3 has 16 amino acids. This CDR3 reads CASGLGGLQPQETQYF. For the CDR3, the DNA is TGCGCCAGCGGGCTCGGGGGACTCCAACCCCAAGAGACCCAGTACTTC.

Details on this clone: A read error may produce the germline difference seen at one junction end. The rearrangement links TRBV7-9 to TRBJ2-2; perhaps TRBD2 as D (7 bases). Germline V gene lookup returns CDR1 SEHNR and CDR2 FQNEAQ (reference sequence). The CDR3 runs 15 residues. The CDR3 bases are TGTTCCAGCAGCTTAGGGGGGGTTAACACCGGGGAGCTGTTTTTT. Amino acid sequence: CSSSLGGVNTGELFF.

The chain is built from TRBV6-5 and TRBJ2-3, with D possibly matching TRBD1 (6 bases). This CDR3 contains 11 residues. Germline CDR1 and CDR2: MNHEY and SVGAGI. The V end lost 6 bases, the J end lost 11 bases, and 12 bases lay between the germline ends. The CDR3 coding sequence is TGTGCCAGCAGAAGGGGGTGGGTGCAGTATTTT. This codes for CASRRGWVQYF.

This clone was recorded a few times. This chain uses TRBV5-6 with TRBJ2-7; 8 nucleotides line up with TRBD2. Germline trimming cut 1 base from V and 2 bases from J; bases unmatched to any gene: 11. The CDR3 covers 17 residues. The germline V gene encodes CDR1 SGHDT and CDR2 YYEEEE. The CDR3 spells CASSLRPLGTSTYEQYF. CDR3 bases: TGTGCCAGCAGCTTGCGCCCTCTAGGGACTAGTACCTACGAGCAGTACTTC.

This clone was seen a single time. J is TRBJ1-3 and V is TRBV19, with 8 bases that match TRBD1. Germline V gene lookup returns CDR1 LNHDA and CDR2 SQIVND (reference sequence). The CDR3 is 18 residues long. The V gene end was trimmed by 6 bases and the J gene end by 4 bases; junction bases not matched to a gene: 17. This CDR3 is CASRPWAPQGVGGNTIYF. The CDR3 bases are TGTGCCAGTAGACCCTGGGCCCCACAGGGGGTAGGAGGAAACACCATATATTTT.

This chain connects TRBV6-1 to TRBJ1-1; D may be TRBD1 (5 bases). This CDR3 has 13 amino acids. Trimming shortened V by 5 bases and J by 7 bases, and 14 bases separated the two germline ends. Germline V gene data show CDR1 as MNHNS and CDR2 as SASEGT. This chain's CDR3 is CASSYPRDSEAFF. CDR3 coding DNA: TGTGCCAGCAGTTATCCCCGTGACAGTGAAGCTTTCTTT.

V gene TRBV9 combines with J gene TRBJ2-7; perhaps TRBD2 as D (6 bases). From germline, CDR1 is SGDLS and CDR2 YYNGEE. This CDR3 has 14 residues. Trimming took 4 bases from V and 2 from J, leaving 13 bases between them. CDR3 amino acids: CASSRGTAPYEQYF. The DNA for the CDR3 is TGTGCCAGCAGCCGGGGGACTGCCCCCTACGAGCAGTACTTC.

V is TRBV6-1 and J is TRBJ2-7, with 8 bases aligning to TRBD2. CDR3 length equals 15 residues. The J segment lost 2 bases and the V segment lost 2 bases, leaving 5 bases of the junction unmatched. CDR1 and CDR2 from the germline V gene are MNHNS and SASEGT. CDR3 nucleotides: TGTGCCAGCAGTGAATTCGGGGGGGCTACCTACGAGCAGTACTTC. Its translation is CASSEFGGATYEQYF.

This sequence joins TRBV30 and TRBJ2-1, with TRBD1 as a possible D gene (6 bases). The germline gives CDR1 GTSNPN, CDR2 SVGIG (reference sequence). The CDR3 consists of 13 residues. V gave up 3 bases and J gave up 3 bases, with 9 bases separating them. In DNA, the CDR3 is TGTGCCTGGAGCCCGGACAGCTACAATGAGCAGTTCTTC. Translated, it gives CAWSPDSYNEQFF.

The rearrangement uses TRBV6-4 and TRBJ2-1; maybe TRBD2 (5 bases). There are 11 residues in the CDR3. Germline-derived CDR1 and CDR2 are MRHNA and SNTAGT. Trimming cost V 7 bases and J 9 bases, with 10 bases left between them. This chain's CDR3 is CASKPGSEQFF. The CDR3 DNA reads TGTGCCAGCAAACCGGGGAGTGAGCAGTTCTTC.

The chain is built from TRBV28 and TRBJ2-5; 8 nucleotides match TRBD1. With V trimmed by 5 bases and J by 3 bases, 8 bases remained unmatched. In germline, CDR1 is MDHEN, CDR2 SYDVKM. The CDR3 covers 15 residues. Here the CDR3 DNA reads TGTGCCAGCAGTCCCTACTCGGACAGGGAAGAGACCCAGTACTTC. As protein: CASSPYSDREETQYF.

This chain joins TRBV6-6 and TRBJ2-2, with 8 bases fitting TRBD1. V lost 4 bases, J lost 8 bases, and 9 bases stayed unmatched. Per the germline V gene, CDR1 is MNHNY and CDR2 is SVGAGI (reference sequence). This CDR3 has 15 residues. The CDR3 region is CASSLIQGAHGELFF. CDR3 nucleotides: TGTGCCAGCAGTTTAATCCAGGGGGCGCATGGGGAGCTGTTTTTT.

The J gene is TRBJ1-2, the V gene TRBV29-1; the D is unclear. V lost 5 bases, J lost 2 bases, and 6 bases lay in between. Germline V lookup: CDR1 SQVTM, CDR2 ANQGSEA. The CDR3 spans 11 residues. The CDR3 DNA is TGCAGCGTTCCGGAGAACTATGGCTACACCTTC. It is translated as CSVPENYGYTF.

This clone was picked up a small number of times. The rearrangement links TRBV5-1 to TRBJ2-2; 10 positions agree with TRBD1. The ends lost 1 base at V and 5 bases at J; junction bases unmatched: 14. Germline loops: CDR1 SGHRS, CDR2 YFSETQ. The length of the CDR3 is 19 residues. CDR3 in amino acids: CASSLRGTGEGGRTGELFF. Here the CDR3 DNA reads TGCGCCAGCAGCTTGAGAGGGACAGGGGAAGGAGGTAGAACCGGGGAGCTGTTTTTT.

The chain joins TRBV30 to TRBJ1-6; possibly TRBD1 for D (5 bases). Looked up from germline, CDR1 is GTSNPN and CDR2 is SVGIG (reference sequence). V was pared by 1 base and J by 8 bases, with 12 bases between. The CDR3 contains 14 residues. CDR3 DNA: TGTGCCTGGAGTGCTGACAGCCCAGATTCACCCCTCCACTTT. Its protein is CAWSADSPDSPLHF.

This clone was counted a single time. The gene calls are TRBV14 and TRBJ2-2; TRBD2 is a possible D gene (6 bases). Germline CDR1 is SGHDN and CDR2 is FVKESK. Deletions cut 5 bases from V and 7 bases from J, with 11 bases between. The CDR3 extends over 13 amino acids. CDR3 amino acids: CASSFLGGGELFF. The CDR3 nucleotides are TGTGCCAGCAGCTTCCTCGGGGGCGGGGAGCTGTTTTTT. The full variable domain, in which reference TRBV14 and TRBJ2-2 provide the parts outside the CDR3, is EAGVTQFPSHSVIEKGQTVTLRCDPISGHDNLYWYRRVMGKEIKFLLHFVKESKQDESGMPNNRFLAERTGGTYSTLKVQPAELEDSGVYFCASSFLGGGELFFGEGSRLTVL.

The chain has TRBV5-4 and TRBJ2-5, with D possibly being TRBD2 (5 bases). The CDR3 totals 15 residues. CDR1 and CDR2 (germline): SGHNT, YYREEE (reference sequence). V lost 0 bases and J 5 bases, leaving 14 bases between the germline ends. CDR3 region: CASSLGLGGGETQYF. The CDR3 nucleotides read TGTGCCAGCAGCTTGGGCCTAGGCGGCGGGGAGACCCAGTACTTC.

The rearrangement links TRBV6-1 to TRBJ2-2; the D gene is possibly TRBD2 (6 bases). Germline CDR1 and CDR2: MNHNS and SASEGT. This CDR3 spans 18 amino acids. The germline V and J ends were trimmed by 4 bases and 3 bases, with 21 bases remaining between them. CDR3 sequence reads: CASSVWELTGTYTGELFF. Here the CDR3 DNA reads TGTGCCAGCAGTGTTTGGGAACTGACCGGGACTTACACCGGGGAGCTGTTTTTT.

This sequence joins TRBV11-1 and TRBJ2-7; possibly TRBD2 for D (6 bases). Trimming removed 4 bases at V and 3 bases at J, with 13 bases between. Germline CDR1 is SGHAT and CDR2 is FQDESV (reference sequence). The CDR3 is made up of 14 amino acids. CDR3 nucleotide sequence: TGTGCCAGCAGCTGGAGTAGCGGCAACTACGAGCAGTACTTC. Translating gives CASSWSSGNYEQYF. Variable domain in full (rest from reference TRBV11-1 and TRBJ2-7): EAEVAQSPRYKITEKSQAVAFWCDPISGHATLYWYRQILGQGPELLVQFQDESVVDDSQLPKDRFSAERLKGVDSTLKIQPAELGDSAMYLCASSWSSGNYEQYFGPGTRLTVT.

V and J are TRBV7-2 and TRBJ1-2; tentative D call: TRBD1 (6 bases). CDR3 length equals 15 residues. Trimming left V 4 bases short and J 8 bases short, with 20 bases between. Germline CDR1 SGHTA, CDR2 FQGNSA. The CDR3 sequence is CASSSPGQLLRGYTF. Here the CDR3 DNA reads TGTGCCAGCAGCTCCCCGGGACAACTTCTTAGAGGCTACACCTTC. Full variable domain (outside the CDR3, taken from reference TRBV7-2 and TRBJ1-2): GAGVSQSPSNKVTEKGKDVELRCDPISGHTALYWYRQSLGQGLEFLIYFQGNSAPDKSGLPSDRFSAERTGGSVSTLTIQRTQQEDSAVYLCASSSPGQLLRGYTFGSGTRLTVV.

This clone was counted only a few times. J is TRBJ2-2 and V is TRBV6-1, with 9 bases matching TRBD2. The J segment lost 6 bases and the V segment lost 0 bases, leaving 2 bases of the junction unmatched. This CDR3 has 15 amino acids. The germline V gene encodes CDR1 MNHNS and CDR2 SASEGT. CDR3 DNA sequence: TGTGCCAGCAGTGAAGCTAGCGGGGGCGCCGGGGAGCTGTTTTTT. Residues: CASSEASGGAGELFF.

This clone came up once. This sequence joins TRBV29-1 and TRBJ1-2; tentative D call: TRBD1 (6 bases). CDR3 size: 12 residues. Looked up from germline, CDR1 is SQVTM and CDR2 is ANQGSEA. V was pared by 4 bases and J by 6 bases, with 12 bases between. CDR3 bases: TGCAGCGTTGTATCCCCAGGGGATGGCTACACCTTC. Residues: CSVVSPGDGYTF. The whole variable domain, filled in from reference TRBV29-1 and TRBJ1-2, reads SAVISQKPSRDICQRGTSLTIQCQVDSQVTMMFWYRQQPGQSLTLIATANQGSEATYESGFVIDKFPISRPNLTFSTLTVSNMSPEDSSIYLCSVVSPGDGYTFGSGTRLTVV.